These T cell receptor beta chains were read from a single sample in a study of OX40 agonist ivuxolimab in advanced cancers. Libraries were prepared by immunoSEQ multiplex PCR; TCRdb keeps only in-frame clonotypes and omits some of them. This repertoire shows about 110,000 clones, around 93% found once; its top ten account for around 0.64%. The material sequenced was CD4+ or CD8+ T cells sorted from blood, taken in a trial of the OX40 agonist ivuxolimab. These receptors were taken from an adult with an advanced solid tumor such as melanoma, head and neck, liver or kidney cancer. Both conserved end residues are part of each CDR3. Each record gives: D gene, clone size, J gene, V gene, CDR3 protein, CDR3 DNA. A D gene is named only where the DNA matches it firmly. The listing skips clone size in some rows; elsewhere it reads once, few, many or a size class.

D gene: .
clone size: .
J gene: TRBJ1-1
V gene: TRBV2
CDR3 protein: CASRQQGNTEAFF
CDR3 DNA: TGTGCCAGCAGGCAGCAGGGGAACACTGAAGCTTTCTTT

D gene: .
clone size: .
J gene: TRBJ2-1
V gene: TRBV6-1
CDR3 protein: CASSGQILGGYSYNEQFF
CDR3 DNA: TGTGCCAGCAGTGGGCAGATTTTAGGGGGGTACTCCTACAATGAGCAGTTCTTC

D gene: .
clone size: .
J gene: TRBJ1-2
V gene: TRBV30
CDR3 protein: CAWGGAENFTF
CDR3 DNA: TGTGCCTGGGGGGGGGCCGAAAACTTCACCTTC

D gene: .
clone size: .
J gene: TRBJ1-1
V gene: TRBV30
CDR3 protein: CAWIDRSEAFF
CDR3 DNA: TGTGCCTGGATTGACAGGTCTGAAGCTTTCTTT

D gene: .
clone size: .
J gene: TRBJ2-2
V gene: TRBV5-8
CDR3 protein: CASSAPGGRVTGELFF
CDR3 DNA: TGTGCCAGCAGCGCCCCAGGCGGACGGGTCACCGGGGAGCTGTTTTTT

D gene: TRBD1
clone size: .
J gene: TRBJ1-6
V gene: TRBV30
CDR3 protein: CAWVQTGTFYNSPLHF
CDR3 DNA: TGTGCCTGGGTTCAGACAGGGACCTTTTATAATTCACCCCTCCACTTT

D gene: TRBD2
clone size: .
J gene: TRBJ2-1
V gene: TRBV7-9
CDR3 protein: CASSAAGGSYNEQFF
CDR3 DNA: TGTGCCAGCAGCGCCGCGGGAGGATCCTACAATGAGCAGTTCTTC

D gene: .
clone size: .
J gene: TRBJ1-4
V gene: TRBV30
CDR3 protein: CAWSDQGLNNEKLFF
CDR3 DNA: TGTGCCTGGAGCGATCAGGGCCTTAATAATGAAAAACTGTTTTTT

D gene: TRBD2
clone size: .
J gene: TRBJ2-5
V gene: TRBV5-4
CDR3 protein: CASSSGATGLGQETQYF
CDR3 DNA: TGTGCCAGCAGTTCTGGGGCCACCGGACTAGGCCAAGAGACCCAGTACTTC

D gene: .
clone size: once
J gene: TRBJ1-2
V gene: TRBV4-2
CDR3 protein: CASSQSRGAGYGYTF
CDR3 DNA: TGTGCCAGCAGCCAATCCCGGGGGGCTGGATATGGCTACACCTTC

D gene: .
clone size: .
J gene: TRBJ2-7
V gene: TRBV15
CDR3 protein: CATSRDHLRGLYEQYF
CDR3 DNA: TGTGCCACCAGCAGAGATCACTTAAGGGGGTTGTACGAGCAGTACTTC

D gene: .
clone size: once
J gene: TRBJ1-4
V gene: TRBV15
CDR3 protein: CATSSYRPTNEKLFF
CDR3 DNA: TGTGCCACCAGCAGCTACCGTCCAACTAATGAAAAACTGTTTTTT

D gene: .
clone size: .
J gene: TRBJ1-1
V gene: TRBV19
CDR3 protein: CASSIVNSNTEAFF
CDR3 DNA: TGTGCCAGTAGTATAGTAAACAGCAACACTGAAGCTTTCTTT

D gene: TRBD1
clone size: .
J gene: TRBJ2-5
V gene: TRBV19
CDR3 protein: CASSSLQGGRETQYF
CDR3 DNA: TGTGCCAGTAGTTCCCTACAGGGGGGAAGGGAGACCCAGTACTTC

D gene: .
clone size: few
J gene: TRBJ2-6
V gene: TRBV27
CDR3 protein: CASSLAGANVLTF
CDR3 DNA: TGTGCCAGCAGTTTAGCTGGGGCCAACGTCCTGACTTTC

D gene: .
clone size: .
J gene: TRBJ1-1
V gene: TRBV14
CDR3 protein: CASSQGRGLNTEAFF
CDR3 DNA: TGTGCCAGCAGCCAAGGAAGGGGCCTGAACACTGAAGCTTTCTTT

D gene: .
clone size: .
J gene: TRBJ1-5
V gene: TRBV9
CDR3 protein: CASSPQEDSNQPQHF
CDR3 DNA: TGTGCCAGCAGCCCTCAGGAGGATAGCAATCAGCCCCAGCATTTT

D gene: .
clone size: .
J gene: TRBJ2-1
V gene: TRBV27
CDR3 protein: CASNQRGGDREQFF
CDR3 DNA: TGTGCCAGCAACCAAAGGGGTGGGGATCGTGAGCAGTTCTTC

D gene: .
clone size: .
J gene: TRBJ2-2
V gene: TRBV9
CDR3 protein: CASSVVMGTGELFF
CDR3 DNA: TGTGCCAGCAGCGTAGTGATGGGGACCGGGGAGCTGTTTTTT

D gene: .
clone size: .
J gene: TRBJ2-7
V gene: TRBV6-1
CDR3 protein: CASVNSIPTYEQYF
CDR3 DNA: TGTGCCAGCGTGAACAGTATCCCGACCTACGAGCAGTACTTC

D gene: .
clone size: .
J gene: TRBJ1-1
V gene: TRBV2
CDR3 protein: CASSVGVNTEAFF
CDR3 DNA: TGTGCCAGCAGTGTCGGAGTGAACACTGAAGCTTTCTTT

D gene: .
clone size: .
J gene: TRBJ2-7
V gene: TRBV27
CDR3 protein: CASSFTGWAEQYF
CDR3 DNA: TGTGCCAGCAGTTTCACAGGGTGGGCCGAGCAGTACTTC

D gene: .
clone size: .
J gene: TRBJ2-1
V gene: TRBV19
CDR3 protein: CASSDRDEQFF
CDR3 DNA: TGTGCCAGTAGTGACCGTGATGAGCAGTTCTTC

D gene: TRBD2
clone size: .
J gene: TRBJ2-5
V gene: TRBV29-1
CDR3 protein: CSVREGRETQYF
CDR3 DNA: TGCAGCGTCCGGGAGGGCCGAGAGACCCAGTACTTC

D gene: .
clone size: .
J gene: TRBJ2-7
V gene: TRBV6-7
CDR3 protein: CASSYRLTCPYEQYF
CDR3 DNA: TGTGCCAGCAGTTATCGCCTTACCTGTCCCTACGAGCAGTACTTC

D gene: .
clone size: .
J gene: TRBJ1-1
V gene: TRBV19
CDR3 protein: CASSRREVAEAFF
CDR3 DNA: TGTGCCAGTAGCCGGAGGGAGGTCGCTGAAGCTTTCTTT

D gene: .
clone size: once
J gene: TRBJ2-2
V gene: TRBV12-5
CDR3 protein: CASGLSGELFF
CDR3 DNA: TGTGCTAGTGGTTTGAGCGGGGAGCTGTTTTTT

D gene: .
clone size: .
J gene: TRBJ2-1
V gene: TRBV11-3
CDR3 protein: CASSPGVVSNGQFF
CDR3 DNA: TGTGCCAGCAGCCCGGGGGTAGTAAGCAATGGGCAGTTCTTC

D gene: TRBD1
clone size: .
J gene: TRBJ1-2
V gene: TRBV4-1
CDR3 protein: CASSRGQGDGYTF
CDR3 DNA: TGCGCCAGCAGCCGAGGACAGGGGGATGGCTACACCTTC

D gene: .
clone size: .
J gene: TRBJ1-3
V gene: TRBV5-1
CDR3 protein: CASMQGSGNTIYF
CDR3 DNA: TGCGCCAGCATGCAGGGTTCTGGAAACACCATATATTTT

D gene: TRBD1
clone size: .
J gene: TRBJ1-2
V gene: TRBV6-5
CDR3 protein: CASSYSTGIDYGYTF
CDR3 DNA: TGTGCCAGCAGTTACTCGACAGGGATTGACTATGGCTACACCTTC

D gene: .
clone size: .
J gene: TRBJ2-3
V gene: TRBV27
CDR3 protein: CASSLRLRGASITDTQYF
CDR3 DNA: TGTGCCAGCAGTTTACGATTAAGGGGGGCATCTATCACAGATACGCAGTATTTT